This T cell receptor beta chain was sequenced during a study of T cells in localized non-small cell lung cancer. Study observations and caveats: Longer overall survival accompanied higher blood T cell density. The greatest T cell clonality was found in uninvolved adjacent lung (higher than in tumor). Heterogeneity remains possible because sequencing was limited to only one tumor region. Appearances in adjacent lung were noted for a median about 50 of the top 100 tumor clones.

Here immunoSEQ multiplex PCR was the method, and the copy in TCRdb shows in-frame clones only, minus some. This sample has some 54,000 clones, with 80% found just once. V lost 4 bases to trimming and J lost 2 bases; unmatched junction nucleotides: 5. Germline V CDR1 and CDR2: KGHSH, LQKENI. The CDR3 is 14 residues long. In regard to this clone: The antigen is unknown.

The chain uses TRBV18 and TRBJ2-7, with TRBD1 identical over 7 bases. This TCR came from a woman aged 40-69 years with stage II lung adenocarcinoma. This material consisted of PBMCs, taken before any cancer treatment. In DNA, the CDR3 is TGTGCCAGCTCACAGCAGACAGGGACCTACGAGCAGTACTTC. It translates to CASSQQTGTYEQYF. Filled out from reference TRBV18 and TRBJ2-7, the complete variable domain reads NAGVMQNPRHLVRRRGQEARLRCSPMKGHSHVYWYRQLPEEGLKFMVYLQKENIIDESGMPKERFSAEFPKEGPSILRIQQVVRGDSAAYFCASSQQTGTYEQYFGPGTRLTVT.